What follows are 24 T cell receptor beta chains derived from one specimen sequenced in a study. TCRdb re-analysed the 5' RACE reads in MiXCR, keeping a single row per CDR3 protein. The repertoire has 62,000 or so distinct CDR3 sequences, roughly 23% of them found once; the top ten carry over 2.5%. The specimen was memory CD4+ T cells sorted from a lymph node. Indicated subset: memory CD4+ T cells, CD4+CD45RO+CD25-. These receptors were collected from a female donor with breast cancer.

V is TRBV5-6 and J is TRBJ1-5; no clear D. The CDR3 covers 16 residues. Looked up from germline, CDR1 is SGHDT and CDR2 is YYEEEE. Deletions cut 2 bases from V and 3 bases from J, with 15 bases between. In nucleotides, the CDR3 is TGTGCCAGCAGCTTTTTTGGTGCCAGTGACAATCAGCCCCAGCATTTT. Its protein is CASSFFGASDNQPQHF.

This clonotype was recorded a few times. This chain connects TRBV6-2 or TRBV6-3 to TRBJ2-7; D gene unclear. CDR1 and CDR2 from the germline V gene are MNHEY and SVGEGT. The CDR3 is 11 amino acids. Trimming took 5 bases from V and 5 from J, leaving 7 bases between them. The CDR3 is CASSQTDEQYF. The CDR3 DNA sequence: TGTGCCAGCAGTCAGACTGACGAGCAGTACTTC.

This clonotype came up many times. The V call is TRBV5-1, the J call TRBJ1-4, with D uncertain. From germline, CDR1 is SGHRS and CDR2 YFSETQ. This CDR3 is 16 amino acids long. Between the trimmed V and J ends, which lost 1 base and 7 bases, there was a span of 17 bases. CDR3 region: CASSLTTDADREKLFF. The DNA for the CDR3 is TGCGCCAGCAGCTTGACTACGGACGCAGACCGTGAAAAACTGTTTTTT.

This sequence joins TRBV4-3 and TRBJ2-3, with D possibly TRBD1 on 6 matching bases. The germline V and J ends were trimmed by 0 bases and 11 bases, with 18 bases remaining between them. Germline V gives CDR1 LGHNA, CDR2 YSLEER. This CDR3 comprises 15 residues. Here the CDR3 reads CASSQEVDFKGGQYF. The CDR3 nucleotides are TGCGCCAGCAGCCAAGAAGTGGATTTCAAAGGGGGGCAGTATTTT.

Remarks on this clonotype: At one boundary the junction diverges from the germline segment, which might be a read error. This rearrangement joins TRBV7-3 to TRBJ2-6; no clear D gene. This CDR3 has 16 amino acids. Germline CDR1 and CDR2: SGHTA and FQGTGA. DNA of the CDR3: TGTACCAGCAGCTTACCTGTTAGTGTTGGGGCCAACGTCCTGACTTTC. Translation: CTSSLPVSVGANVLTF.

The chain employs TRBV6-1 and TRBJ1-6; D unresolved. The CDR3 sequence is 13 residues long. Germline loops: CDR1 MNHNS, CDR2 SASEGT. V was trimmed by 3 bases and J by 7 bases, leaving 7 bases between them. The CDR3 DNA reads TGTGCCAGCAGTGACAGAAAAAATTCACCCCTCCACTTT. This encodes CASSDRKNSPLHF.

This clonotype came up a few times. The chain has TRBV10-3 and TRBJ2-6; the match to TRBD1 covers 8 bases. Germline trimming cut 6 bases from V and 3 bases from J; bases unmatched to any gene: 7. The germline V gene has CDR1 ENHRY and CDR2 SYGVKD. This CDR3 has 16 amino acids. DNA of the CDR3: TGTGCCATCAGGAAGACAGGGGTTGATGGGGCCAACGTCCTGACTTTC. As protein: CAIRKTGVDGANVLTF.

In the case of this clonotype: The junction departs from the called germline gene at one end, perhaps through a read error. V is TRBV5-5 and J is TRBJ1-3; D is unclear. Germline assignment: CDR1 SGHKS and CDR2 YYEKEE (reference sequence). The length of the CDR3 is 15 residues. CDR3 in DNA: TGTGCCAGCACTGTAGAGGGAGGCTCTGGAAACACCATAGATTTT. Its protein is CASTVEGGSGNTIDF.

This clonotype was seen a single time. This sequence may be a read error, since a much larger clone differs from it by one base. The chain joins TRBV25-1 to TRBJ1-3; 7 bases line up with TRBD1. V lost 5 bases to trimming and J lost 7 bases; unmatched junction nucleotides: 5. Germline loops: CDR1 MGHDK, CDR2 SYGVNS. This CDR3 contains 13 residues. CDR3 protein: CASSLTGHNTIYF. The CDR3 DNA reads TGTGCCAGCAGTTTGACAGGGCACAACACCATATATTTT.

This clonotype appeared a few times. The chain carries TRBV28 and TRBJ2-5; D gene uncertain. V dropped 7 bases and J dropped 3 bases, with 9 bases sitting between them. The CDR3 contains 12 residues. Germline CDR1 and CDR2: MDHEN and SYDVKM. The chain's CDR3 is CASTALEETQYF. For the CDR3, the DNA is TGTGCCAGCACCGCGTTAGAAGAGACCCAGTACTTC.

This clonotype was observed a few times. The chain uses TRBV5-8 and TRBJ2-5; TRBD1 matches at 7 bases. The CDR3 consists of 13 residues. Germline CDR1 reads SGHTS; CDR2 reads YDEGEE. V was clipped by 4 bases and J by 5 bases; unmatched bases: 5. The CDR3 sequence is CASSHDRAETQYF. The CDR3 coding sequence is TGTGCCAGCAGCCACGACAGGGCCGAGACCCAGTACTTC. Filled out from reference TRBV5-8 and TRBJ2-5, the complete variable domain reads EAGVTQSPTHLIKTRGQQATLRCSPISGHTSVYWYQQALGLGLQFLLWYDEGEERNRGNFPPRFSGRQFPNYSSELNVNALELEDSALYLCASSHDRAETQYFGPGTRLLVL.

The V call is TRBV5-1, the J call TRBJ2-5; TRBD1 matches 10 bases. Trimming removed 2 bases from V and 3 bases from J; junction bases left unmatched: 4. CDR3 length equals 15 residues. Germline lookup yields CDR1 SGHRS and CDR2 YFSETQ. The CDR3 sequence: CASSLGGTGEETQYF. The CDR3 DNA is TGCGCCAGCAGCTTAGGCGGGACAGGGGAAGAGACCCAGTACTTC. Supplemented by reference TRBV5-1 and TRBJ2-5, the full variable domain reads KAGVTQTPRYLIKTRGQQVTLSCSPISGHRSVSWYQQTPGQGLQFLFEYFSETQRNKGNFPGRFSGRQFSNSRSEMNVSTLELGDSALYLCASSLGGTGEETQYFGPGTRLLVL.

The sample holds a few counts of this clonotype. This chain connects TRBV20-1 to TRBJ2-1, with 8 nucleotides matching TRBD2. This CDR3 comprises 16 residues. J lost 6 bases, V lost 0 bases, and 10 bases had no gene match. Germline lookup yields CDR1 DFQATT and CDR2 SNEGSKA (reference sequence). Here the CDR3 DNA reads TGCAGTGCTAGAGATCGGGTGGCGGGAGGTTTCAATGAGCAGTTCTTC. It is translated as CSARDRVAGGFNEQFF.

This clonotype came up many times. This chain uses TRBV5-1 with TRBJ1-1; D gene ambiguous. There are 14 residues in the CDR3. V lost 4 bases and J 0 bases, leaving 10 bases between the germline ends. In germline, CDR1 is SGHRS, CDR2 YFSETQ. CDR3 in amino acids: CASSTPSVNTEAFF. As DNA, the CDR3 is TGCGCCAGCAGCACCCCGTCGGTGAACACTGAAGCTTTCTTT.

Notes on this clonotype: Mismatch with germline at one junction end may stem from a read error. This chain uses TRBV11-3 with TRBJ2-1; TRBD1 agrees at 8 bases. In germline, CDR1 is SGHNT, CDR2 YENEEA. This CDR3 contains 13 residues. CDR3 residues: CASSSGGYNGQFF. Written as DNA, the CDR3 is TGTGCCAGCAGCTCAGGGGGCTACAATGGGCAGTTCTTC.

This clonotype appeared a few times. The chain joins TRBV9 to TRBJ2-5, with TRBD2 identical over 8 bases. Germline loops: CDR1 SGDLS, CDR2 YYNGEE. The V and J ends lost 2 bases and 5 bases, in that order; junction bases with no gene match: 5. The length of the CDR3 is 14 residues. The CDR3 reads CASSVRLASETQYF. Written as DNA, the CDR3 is TGTGCCAGCAGCGTGAGACTAGCGAGCGAGACCCAGTACTTC. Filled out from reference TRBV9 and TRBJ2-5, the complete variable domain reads DSGVTQTPKHLITATGQRVTLRCSPRSGDLSVYWYQQSLDQGLQFLIQYYNGEERAKGNILERFSAQQFPDLHSELNLSSLELGDSALYFCASSVRLASETQYFGPGTRLLVL.

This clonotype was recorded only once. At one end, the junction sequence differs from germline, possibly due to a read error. CDR3 residues: CASSRREGQPRHF. CDR3 bases: TGTGCCAGCAGTCGCAGGGAGGGGCAGCCCCGGCATTTT. The V call is TRBV6-5, the J call TRBJ1-5; tentatively, D is TRBD1 (5 bases). Germline V gene sequence: CDR1 MNHEY, CDR2 SVGAGI. This CDR3 has 13 residues.

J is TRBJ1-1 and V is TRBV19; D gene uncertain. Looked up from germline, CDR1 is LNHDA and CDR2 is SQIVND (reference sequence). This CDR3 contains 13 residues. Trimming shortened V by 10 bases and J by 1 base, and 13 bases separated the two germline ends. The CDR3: CATFSRENTEAFF. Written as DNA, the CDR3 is TGTGCCACGTTTTCTCGGGAGAACACTGAAGCTTTCTTT.

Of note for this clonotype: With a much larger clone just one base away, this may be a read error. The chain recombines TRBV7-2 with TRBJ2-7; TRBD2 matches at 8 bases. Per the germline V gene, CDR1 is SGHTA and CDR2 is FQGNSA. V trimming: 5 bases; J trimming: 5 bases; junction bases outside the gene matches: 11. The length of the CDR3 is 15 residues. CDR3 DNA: TGTGCCAGCAGCCTCCCGGGACTAGGGACCGACGAGCAGTACTTC. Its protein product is CASSLPGLGTDEQYF. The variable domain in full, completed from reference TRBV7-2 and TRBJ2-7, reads GAGVSQSPSNKVTEKGKDVELRCDPISGHTALYWYRQSLGQGLEFLIYFQGNSAPDKSGLPSDRFSAERTGGSVSTLTIQRTQQEDSAVYLCASSLPGLGTDEQYFGPGTRLTVT.

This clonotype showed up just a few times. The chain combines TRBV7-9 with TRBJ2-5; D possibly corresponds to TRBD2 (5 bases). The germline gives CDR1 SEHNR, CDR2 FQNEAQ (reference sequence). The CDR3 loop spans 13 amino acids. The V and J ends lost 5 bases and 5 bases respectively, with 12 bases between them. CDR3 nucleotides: TGTGCCAGCAGCGCCACGGGGAAGGAGACCCAGTACTTC. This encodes CASSATGKETQYF.

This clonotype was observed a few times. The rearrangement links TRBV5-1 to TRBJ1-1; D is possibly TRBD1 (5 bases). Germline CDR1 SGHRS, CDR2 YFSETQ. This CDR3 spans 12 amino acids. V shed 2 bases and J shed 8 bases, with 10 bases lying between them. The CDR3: CASSFSGEEAFF. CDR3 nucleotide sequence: TGCGCCAGCAGCTTCTCGGGGGAGGAAGCTTTCTTT.

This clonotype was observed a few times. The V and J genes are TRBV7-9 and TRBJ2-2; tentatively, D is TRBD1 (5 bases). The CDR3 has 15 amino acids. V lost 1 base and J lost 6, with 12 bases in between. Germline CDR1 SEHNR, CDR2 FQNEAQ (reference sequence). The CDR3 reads CASSLVGVVAGELFF. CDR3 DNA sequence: TGTGCCAGCAGCTTAGTAGGGGTTGTCGCCGGGGAGCTGTTTTTT.

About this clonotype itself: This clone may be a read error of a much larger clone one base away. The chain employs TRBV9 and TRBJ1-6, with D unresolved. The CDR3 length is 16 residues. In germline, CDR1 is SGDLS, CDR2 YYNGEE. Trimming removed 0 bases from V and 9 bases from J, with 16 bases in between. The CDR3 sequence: CASSVDLHERGSPLHF. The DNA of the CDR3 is TGTGCCAGCAGCGTAGATTTACACGAGCGTGGTTCACCCCTCCACTTT.

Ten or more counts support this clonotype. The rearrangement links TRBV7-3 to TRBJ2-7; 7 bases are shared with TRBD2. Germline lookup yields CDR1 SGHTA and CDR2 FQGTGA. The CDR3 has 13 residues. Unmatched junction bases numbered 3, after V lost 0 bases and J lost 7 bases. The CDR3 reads CASSLTPGGEQYF. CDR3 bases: TGTGCCAGCAGCTTAACGCCCGGGGGGGAGCAGTACTTC.